This paragraph covers one T cell receptor beta chain sequence. The data belong to a study of T cell responses to AZD1222 COVID-19 vaccine. The CDR3 sequence is 15 residues long. Per germline, CDR1 SGDLS and CDR2 YYNGEE. Deletions cut 0 bases from V and 2 bases from J, with 9 bases between. The method was immunoSEQ multiplex PCR; TCRdb's version includes in-frame clones alone and lacks a portion of them. Here the sample spans under 200,000 clones, approximately 94% being singletons. This TCR came from an adult who received the MenACWY meningococcal vaccine as a control. The chain couples TRBV9 to TRBJ1-5; unclear D gene. The starting material was peripheral blood, obtained 28 days after the second dose of the MenACWY control vaccine. CDR3 amino acids: CASSVVQVGNQPQHF. CDR3 DNA sequence: TGTGCCAGCAGCGTAGTCCAGGTGGGCAATCAGCCCCAGCATTTT.